The 6 T cell receptor beta chains below were found in one sample sequenced in a study of PD-L1 blockade in urothelial cancer. The protocol was immunoSEQ multiplex PCR, while the TCRdb copy is restricted to in-frame clones and leaves out a portion. Found here are some 20,000 clones, around 88% of them singletons; the top ten hold about 4%. The specimen was PBMCs, collected around atezolizumab (anti-PD-L1) treatment. The receptors were gathered from a man over 45 with urothelial cancer.

The chain joins TRBV9 to TRBJ2-3; 12 nucleotides line up with TRBD2. The CDR3 totals 18 residues. Trimming removed 4 bases from V and 0 bases from J; junction bases left unmatched: 9. Germline lookup yields CDR1 SGDLS and CDR2 YYNGEE. CDR3 DNA: TGTGCCAGCAGCCCCGGACTAGCGGGGACCACAAGCACAGATACGCAGTATTTT. Its translation: CASSPGLAGTTSTDTQYF.

The chain is built from TRBV7-8 and TRBJ2-1; D is uncertain. CDR3 size: 16 residues. Germline CDR1 reads SGHVS; CDR2 reads FQNEAQ. V dropped 0 bases and J dropped 2 bases, with 11 bases sitting between them. In DNA, the CDR3 is TGTGCCAGCAGCTTAGCGAGGAGCAGCACCTACAATGAGCAGTTCTTC. The encoded protein is CASSLARSSTYNEQFF.

This chain connects TRBV14 to TRBJ2-1, with 13 bases matching TRBD2. The CDR3 totals 15 residues. Trimming at V came to 6 bases and at J to 10 bases, leaving 9 bases not matched to a gene. Germline V gene data show CDR1 as SGHDN and CDR2 as FVKESK. The CDR3 is CASRRGLAGPEEQFF. CDR3 nucleotide sequence: TGTGCCAGCAGGAGGGGACTAGCGGGACCTGAGGAGCAGTTCTTC. Filled out from reference TRBV14 and TRBJ2-1, the complete variable domain reads EAGVTQFPSHSVIEKGQTVTLRCDPISGHDNLYWYRRVMGKEIKFLLHFVKESKQDESGMPNNRFLAERTGGTYSTLKVQPAELEDSGVYFCASRRGLAGPEEQFFGPGTRLTVL.

CDR3 nucleotide sequence: TGTGCCAGCAGTTACGGTCAGGGGACCGGGCCCCAGCATTTT. Translated, it gives CASSYGQGTGPQHF. The chain employs TRBV6-5 and TRBJ1-5; TRBD1 is a possible D gene (6 bases). V lost 2 bases to trimming and J lost 9 bases, with 14 bases between them. The CDR3 is 14 residues long. The germline V gene encodes CDR1 MNHEY and CDR2 SVGAGI.

J is TRBJ2-5 and V is TRBV27; TRBD2 might be the D (6 bases). The CDR3 spans 14 residues. Germline values: CDR1 MNHEY, CDR2 SMNVEV (reference sequence). V was cut by 3 bases and J by 5 bases, with 13 bases left in between. CDR3 in amino acids: CASSLGTGRETQYF. In nucleotides, the CDR3 is TGTGCCAGCAGTTTGGGTACGGGGAGGGAGACCCAGTACTTC.

J is TRBJ2-6 and V is TRBV6-5; a weak D match, TRBD2 (5 bases). V lost 2 bases and J lost 1, with 9 bases in between. This CDR3 has 16 residues. Germline CDR1 reads MNHEY; CDR2 reads SVGAGI. CDR3 region: CASSYTSGSGANVLTF. CDR3 nucleotide sequence: TGTGCCAGCAGTTACACGTCGGGGTCTGGGGCCAACGTCCTGACTTTC.